The 32 T cell receptor beta chains below come from one sample, sequenced in a study of T cells after posttransplantation cyclophosphamide. Assay used: immunoSEQ multiplex PCR; TCRdb lists only in-frame clones, some missing. Of some 45,000 clones listed, about 90% are singletons. Busulfan-fludarabine conditioning, marrow transplant, and cyclophosphamide on days +3 and +4 were administered. Sequenced here: PBMCs, sampled roughly 60 days after allogeneic stem cell transplant with posttransplant cyclophosphamide. The receptors here all came from a male patient aged 60 to 75 who received an allogeneic stem cell transplant from a related donor and was CMV-positive. Some T cells may be transferred from the graft donor.

This clone turned up a few times. The V gene is TRBV5-5, the J gene TRBJ2-7; D is uncertain. Trimming pared 7 bases from V and 0 bases from J, leaving 14 bases between. Germline CDR1 SGHKS, CDR2 YYEKEE (reference sequence). This CDR3 contains 14 residues. Written as DNA, the CDR3 is TGTGCCAGCGCACTTTCGAGAGTCTCCTACGAGCAGTACTTC. As protein: CASALSRVSYEQYF.

V usage is TRBV7-6 and J usage is TRBJ2-3, with 8 bases lining up with TRBD2. CDR3 length equals 17 residues. The germline CDR1 and CDR2 sequences are SGHVS and FNYEAQ. Trimming at V came to 1 base and at J to 0 bases, leaving 6 bases not matched to a gene. The CDR3 protein is CASSLGQRGTSTDTQYF. The CDR3 DNA reads TGTGCCAGCAGCTTAGGGCAGCGGGGGACTAGCACAGATACGCAGTATTTT.

This rearrangement joins TRBV10-3 to TRBJ2-3; 7 bases agree with TRBD2. The germline CDR1 and CDR2 sequences are ENHRY and SYGVKD. The CDR3 runs to 13 residues. V was pared by 8 bases and J by 3 bases, with 5 bases of the junction left unmatched. CDR3 DNA sequence: TGTGCCATCGACACGGGGGGTACAGATACGCAGTATTTT. Its protein product is CAIDTGGTDTQYF.

This chain connects TRBV6-1 to TRBJ2-7, with TRBD1 matching 9 bases. This CDR3 has 15 residues. CDR1 is MNHNS, CDR2 SASEGT, per germline. V shed 7 bases, J shed 4 bases, and the junction held 11 bases outside the gene matches. This CDR3 reads CASTQSGTGPYEQYF. The DNA for the CDR3 is TGTGCCAGCACCCAGTCCGGGACAGGGCCGTACGAGCAGTACTTC.

This clone was recorded only once. A junction end diverges from the germline sequence, so it may reflect a read error. Other DNA variants within this sample encode the same CDR3. The J gene is TRBJ1-6, the V gene TRBV6-6; 7 bases align to TRBD1. Per germline, CDR1 MNHNY and CDR2 SVGAGI (reference sequence). The CDR3 is made up of 15 amino acids. The chain's CDR3 is CASSSPGTANSPLHF. The CDR3 bases are TGTGCCAGCAGTTCCCCTGGGACAGCAAATTCCCCCCTCCACTTT.

This chain connects TRBV6-1 to TRBJ2-1; maybe TRBD2 (5 bases). Germline V gene sequence: CDR1 MNHNS, CDR2 SASEGT. Trimming left V 2 bases short and J 6 bases short, with 5 bases between. The CDR3 totals 12 residues. Here the CDR3 reads CASSERGNEQFF. The CDR3 coding sequence is TGTGCCAGCAGTGAACGGGGCAATGAGCAGTTCTTC.

The genes are TRBV19 and TRBJ2-5, with D uncertain. Germline V CDR1 and CDR2: LNHDA, SQIVND (reference sequence). Trimming took off 5 bases at V and 2 bases at J, with 15 bases between the two ends. This CDR3 comprises 15 residues. The DNA for the CDR3 is TGTGCCAGTAGTGAGGATGGCCTGAATCAAGAGACCCAGTACTTC. This translates into CASSEDGLNQETQYF.

This clone was recorded a few times. The chain carries TRBV11-2 and TRBJ1-6, with D maybe TRBD1 (6 bases). Germline CDR1 reads SGHAT; CDR2 reads FQNNGV. This CDR3 has 18 amino acids. V lost 2 bases and J 4 bases, leaving 18 bases between the germline ends. DNA for the CDR3: TGTGCCAGCAGCTTAAAGGTTGTACAGGGAAAATATAATTCACCCCTCCACTTT. Translated, it gives CASSLKVVQGKYNSPLHF.

V gene TRBV15 combines with J gene TRBJ1-2; D is possibly TRBD1 (5 bases). The germline V and J ends were trimmed by 0 bases and 8 bases, with 16 bases remaining between them. The CDR3 is 15 residues long. Germline loops: CDR1 LNHNV, CDR2 YYDKDF (reference sequence). CDR3 bases: TGTGCCACCAGCAGAGATATGACAGCCAATAGGGGCTACACCTTC. Its translation is CATSRDMTANRGYTF.

This chain links TRBV10-3 with TRBJ2-3, with D perhaps given as TRBD1 or TRBD2 (7 bases each). Trimming cost V 10 bases and J 4 bases, with 18 bases left between them. This CDR3 comprises 14 residues. Looked up from germline, CDR1 is ENHRY and CDR2 is SYGVKD. The CDR3 bases are TGTGCCACCAGGGGGGGCCTAGCGGCAGATACGCAGTATTTT. This sequence encodes CATRGGLAADTQYF.

The V call is TRBV5-4, the J call TRBJ1-1, with 8 bases that match TRBD1. The CDR3 consists of 16 residues. J lost 3 bases, V lost 7 bases, and 14 bases had no gene match. Germline assignment: CDR1 SGHNT and CDR2 YYREEE (reference sequence). The CDR3 DNA follows: TGTGCCAGCGGGGGACAGGCCTACATATTGGACACTGAAGCTTTCTTT. It encodes CASGGQAYILDTEAFF.

This clone was seen more than once but under ten times. This sequence joins TRBV30 and TRBJ1-4; 7 bases agree with TRBD1. Per germline, CDR1 GTSNPN and CDR2 SVGIG (reference sequence). CDR3 length: 18 residues. Losses at the gene ends were 0 bases for V and 10 bases for J; bases not matched to a gene: 20. CDR3 protein: CAWSVTGRGRSPGGKLFF. For the CDR3, the DNA is TGTGCCTGGAGTGTTACAGGCAGGGGCCGTTCCCCAGGGGGAAAACTGTTTTTT. Full variable domain (outside the CDR3, taken from reference TRBV30 and TRBJ1-4): SQTIHQWPATLVQPVGSPLSLECTVEGTSNPNLYWYRQAAGRGLQLLFYSVGIGQISSEVPQNLSASRPQDRQFILSSKKLLLSDSGFYLCAWSVTGRGRSPGGKLFFGSGTQLSVL.

The chain carries TRBV5-6 and TRBJ2-3, with 7 bases identical to TRBD1. There are 15 residues in the CDR3. V lost 4 bases, J lost 0 bases, and 5 bases stayed unmatched. CDR1 is SGHDT and CDR2 is YYEEEE in the germline V gene. The CDR3 coding sequence is TGTGCCAGCAGCCCGGGGACAGCTAGCACAGATACGCAGTATTTT. The encoded protein is CASSPGTASTDTQYF. The variable domain in full, completed from reference TRBV5-6 and TRBJ2-3, reads DAGVTQSPTHLIKTRGQQVTLRCSPKSGHDTVSWYQQALGQGPQFIFQYYEEEERQRGNFPDRFSGHQFPNYSSELNVNALLLGDSALYLCASSPGTASTDTQYFGPGTRLTVL.

The chain has TRBV14 and TRBJ1-3; 7 bases are shared with TRBD1. CDR3 length equals 16 residues. Germline V gives CDR1 SGHDN, CDR2 FVKESK. The ends lost 3 bases at V and 7 bases at J; junction bases unmatched: 12. CDR3 amino acids: CASSHQRRGRGNTIYF. DNA for the CDR3: TGTGCCAGCAGCCACCAACGCCGGGGCAGGGGGAACACCATATATTTT.

The chain couples TRBV5-4 to TRBJ1-2; D is ambiguous. This CDR3 comprises 16 residues. With 3 bases removed from V and 0 bases from J, the gap between germline ends came to 15 bases. Germline assignment: CDR1 SGHNT and CDR2 YYREEE (reference sequence). In DNA, the CDR3 is TGTGCCAGCAGCTCTCCGGGTGGTCTCGCTAACTATGGCTACACCTTC. This translates into CASSSPGGLANYGYTF.

The V gene is TRBV6-1, the J gene TRBJ2-7, with D hard to call. V was cut by 3 bases and J by 7 bases, with 13 bases left in between. This CDR3 spans 13 amino acids. Germline CDR1 and CDR2: MNHNS and SASEGT. CDR3 residues: CASSESPSLEQYF. The CDR3 DNA reads as TGTGCCAGCAGTGAGAGCCCCTCGTTGGAGCAGTACTTC.

The chain combines TRBV4-1 with TRBJ2-5; D is possibly TRBD2 (6 bases). Between the trimmed V and J ends, which lost 1 base and 4 bases, there was a span of 13 bases. Germline V gives CDR1 MGHRA, CDR2 YSYEKL. The CDR3 is 15 amino acids. CDR3 residues: CASSQGRDWRETQYF. CDR3 DNA: TGCGCCAGCAGCCAAGGTAGGGACTGGCGAGAGACCCAGTACTTC.

CDR3 nucleotide sequence: TGTGCCAGCAACGAGAATGGTGGGACAGGGGGCGTAAAACACACAGCTTTCTTT. The encoded protein is CASNENGGTGGVKHTAFF. The chain joins TRBV5-4 to TRBJ1-1, with TRBD1 matching over 12 bases. Trimming took 6 bases from V and 10 from J; bases not matched to a gene: 22. Germline CDR1 is SGHNT and CDR2 is YYREEE (reference sequence). The CDR3 covers 18 residues.

CDR3 nucleotide sequence: TGCGCCAGCAGCCAAGCGGGACAGGGAGGCTACACCTTC. Its protein is CASSQAGQGGYTF. This chain uses TRBV5-1 with TRBJ1-2; 9 bases are shared with TRBD1. V shed 4 bases, J shed 8 bases, and the junction held 6 bases outside the gene matches. The CDR3 contains 13 residues. Germline CDR1 reads SGHRS; CDR2 reads YFSETQ.

The chain recombines TRBV7-9 with TRBJ2-3; the D gene is possibly TRBD2 (5 bases). Between the trimmed V and J ends, which lost 3 bases and 2 bases, there was a span of 9 bases. CDR1 and CDR2 (germline): SEHNR, FQNEAQ (reference sequence). This CDR3 spans 14 amino acids. The DNA for the CDR3 is TGTGCCAGCAGCTTCGGACTCGACACAGATACGCAGTATTTT. It is translated as CASSFGLDTDTQYF.

The DNA of the CDR3 is TGTGCCAGCAGCACGACACAGGGGGGGGTTTTCTATGGCTACACCTTC. It encodes CASSTTQGGVFYGYTF. The rearrangement links TRBV9 to TRBJ1-2, with 8 bases lining up with TRBD1. Trimming took 4 bases from V and 4 from J; bases not matched to a gene: 12. The CDR3 runs 16 residues. Germline CDR1 and CDR2: SGDLS and YYNGEE.

This chain connects TRBV30 to TRBJ1-4, with TRBD1 matching over 9 bases. This CDR3 has 14 amino acids. The germline V gene encodes CDR1 GTSNPN and CDR2 SVGIG (reference sequence). V trimming: 2 bases; J trimming: 8 bases; junction bases outside the gene matches: 6. Here the CDR3 DNA reads TGTGCCTGGAGTACAGGGGGCGATGGAGAAAAACTGTTTTTT. Protein product: CAWSTGGDGEKLFF.

The rearrangement uses TRBV18 and TRBJ1-1; 7 nucleotides agree with TRBD1. The germline CDR1 and CDR2 sequences are KGHSH and LQKENI. This CDR3 contains 12 residues. J lost 10 bases, V lost 6 bases, and 8 bases had no gene match. The DNA for the CDR3 is TGTGCCAGCTCCAGCGACAGGGTTGGAGCTTTCTTT. Protein product: CASSSDRVGAFF.

This sequence joins TRBV19 and TRBJ1-5; no clear D gene. The germline V gene has CDR1 LNHDA and CDR2 SQIVND (reference sequence). Between the trimmed V and J ends, which lost 5 bases and 1 base, there was a span of 9 bases. The CDR3 has 14 amino acids. The CDR3 nucleotides are TGTGCCAGTAGTCCCCCACAGAGCAATCAGCCCCAGCATTTT. This encodes CASSPPQSNQPQHF.

V usage is TRBV5-5 and J usage is TRBJ1-4; D might be TRBD1 (5 bases). The CDR3 spans 14 residues. Looked up from germline, CDR1 is SGHKS and CDR2 is YYEKEE (reference sequence). V was cut by 1 base and J by 6 bases, with 10 bases left in between. The CDR3 region has the DNA TGTGCCAGCAGCTTGCTGGGGCTTGATGAAAAACTGTTTTTT. It yields the protein CASSLLGLDEKLFF.

The CDR3 spells CASSVDSGGTQETQYF. CDR3 DNA sequence: TGTGCCAGCAGCGTAGACAGCGGGGGAACCCAAGAGACCCAGTACTTC. This chain links TRBV9 with TRBJ2-5, with 8 bases fitting TRBD2. The CDR3 covers 16 residues. From germline, CDR1 is SGDLS and CDR2 YYNGEE. V shed 0 bases and J 1 base; nucleotides not matched to a gene: 5.

Concerning this clone itself: At the DNA level, this CDR3 is encoded by other sequences in the same sample as well. CDR3 amino acids: CASSPGQGLYGYTF. For the CDR3, the DNA is TGTGCCAGCTCACCTGGACAGGGCCTTTATGGCTACACCTTC. V is TRBV18 and J is TRBJ1-2; 8 bases line up with TRBD1. Germline CDR1 KGHSH, CDR2 LQKENI. V lost 3 bases to trimming and J lost 5 bases; unmatched junction nucleotides: 5. The CDR3 covers 14 residues.

The chain joins TRBV5-1 to TRBJ2-7; TRBD1 agrees at 8 bases. Germline V gives CDR1 SGHRS, CDR2 YFSETQ. The CDR3 spans 15 residues. The junction had 5 bases not matched to a gene; V was cut back by 3 bases and J by 0 bases. Written as DNA, the CDR3 is TGCGCCAGCAGCTATACAGGGGGGAGCTCCTACGAGCAGTACTTC. Translation gives CASSYTGGSSYEQYF.

This chain uses TRBV27 with TRBJ1-1, with 8 positions matching TRBD1. From germline, CDR1 is MNHEY and CDR2 SMNVEV (reference sequence). The V gene end was trimmed by 4 bases and the J gene end by 3 bases; junction bases not matched to a gene: 7. The CDR3 spans 15 residues. For the CDR3, the DNA is TGTGCCAGCAGTTCCAGGGGGCCTTGGGACACTGAAGCTTTCTTT. It is translated as CASSSRGPWDTEAFF.

The chain recombines TRBV11-2 with TRBJ2-7, with D possibly matching TRBD1 (5 bases). CDR1 SGHAT and CDR2 FQNNGV come from the germline V gene. This CDR3 is 14 amino acids long. Trimming shortened V by 5 bases and J by 4 bases, and 15 bases separated the two germline ends. CDR3 sequence reads: CASSLQNDRYEQYF. CDR3 bases: TGTGCCAGCAGCCTTCAAAATGACAGATACGAGCAGTACTTC.

J is TRBJ2-3 and V is TRBV5-4; TRBD2 is a possible D gene (5 bases). V was cut by 1 base and J by 6 bases, with 9 bases left in between. CDR1 SGHNT and CDR2 YYREEE come from the germline V gene (reference sequence). The CDR3 is 13 residues long. CDR3 DNA: TGTGCCAGCAGCTTGCGAGGGCTGGATACGCAGTATTTT. It is translated as CASSLRGLDTQYF. The full variable domain, its missing parts supplied by reference TRBV5-4 and TRBJ2-3, is ETGVTQSPTHLIKTRGQQVTLRCSSQSGHNTVSWYQQALGQGPQFIFQYYREEENGRGNFPPRFSGLQFPNYSSELNVNALELDDSALYLCASSLRGLDTQYFGPGTRLTVL.

The CDR3 bases are TGCGCCAGCAGCTTTGGTGGGACAGCTGACTATGGCTACACCTTC. It codes for CASSFGGTADYGYTF. The V and J genes are TRBV5-1 and TRBJ1-2; 7 bases match TRBD1. J lost 3 bases, V lost 2 bases, and 7 bases had no gene match. CDR1 and CDR2 from the germline V gene are SGHRS and YFSETQ. The CDR3 consists of 15 residues.